Each of the 7 T cell receptor beta chains below was sequenced from the same sample in a study of cytomegalovirus exposure and HLA in healthy donors. PCR primers comprised 60 Vbeta and 13 Jbeta primers. The protocol was immunoSEQ multiplex PCR, while the TCRdb copy is restricted to in-frame clones and leaves out a portion. The sample lists over 150,000 clones, about 80% occurring once. Specimen: PBMCs. The receptors were sampled from a man aged 50 to 60 in good health and CMV-seropositive.

The chain is built from TRBV7-7 and TRBJ2-2, with TRBD1 matching over 10 bases. From germline, CDR1 is SSHAT and CDR2 FNYEAQ (reference sequence). Trimming removed 1 base from V and 5 bases from J; junction bases left unmatched: 7. This CDR3 has 17 residues. CDR3 nucleotide sequence: TGTGCCAGCAGCTTAGGAGACAGGGGGCGAGGAACCGGGGAGCTGTTTTTT. This sequence encodes CASSLGDRGRGTGELFF.

This clone showed up just a few times. The V call is TRBV19, the J call TRBJ1-1; 8 positions match TRBD1. This CDR3 is 14 amino acids long. V trimming: 6 bases; J trimming: 4 bases; junction bases outside the gene matches: 7. CDR1 and CDR2 (germline): LNHDA, SQIVND (reference sequence). The CDR3 sequence: CASSNQGASTEAFF. CDR3 DNA: TGTGCCAGTAGCAACCAGGGGGCGAGCACTGAAGCTTTCTTT.

The CDR3 sequence is CASKSGRNQETQYF. CDR3 nucleotides: TGTGCCAGCAAGAGCGGACGAAACCAAGAGACCCAGTACTTC. The chain employs TRBV27 and TRBJ2-5; weak D call: TRBD2 (5 bases). V lost 7 bases, J lost 0 bases, and 12 bases lay in between. CDR3 size: 14 residues. Germline values: CDR1 MNHEY, CDR2 SMNVEV (reference sequence).

This chain joins TRBV5-4 and TRBJ1-1; TRBD1 agrees at 12 bases. V dropped 4 bases and J dropped 5; count of bases not matched to a gene: 6. CDR3 length equals 15 residues. Germline V lookup: CDR1 SGHNT, CDR2 YYREEE (reference sequence). In DNA form, the CDR3 reads TGTGCCAGCAGCCCCGGGACAGGGGGCGGAACTGAAGCTTTCTTT. Protein: CASSPGTGGGTEAFF. Full variable domain (rest looked up from reference TRBV5-4 and TRBJ1-1): ETGVTQSPTHLIKTRGQQVTLRCSSQSGHNTVSWYQQALGQGPQFIFQYYREEENGRGNFPPRFSGLQFPNYSSELNVNALELDDSALYLCASSPGTGGGTEAFFGQGTRLTVV.

The chain uses TRBV28 and TRBJ2-1; D perhaps matches TRBD2 (7 bases). Germline loops: CDR1 MDHEN, CDR2 SYDVKM. This CDR3 region has 16 residues. Trimming stripped 6 bases from V and 7 bases from J, with 22 bases between. The CDR3 sequence is CASRLKWGRGGNEQFF. Written as DNA, the CDR3 is TGTGCCAGCAGATTAAAATGGGGTAGGGGGGGGAATGAGCAGTTCTTC.

V usage is TRBV10-3 and J usage is TRBJ2-7, with D possibly TRBD1 on 6 matching bases. V lost 3 bases to trimming and J lost 5 bases, with 11 bases between them. Per germline, CDR1 ENHRY and CDR2 SYGVKD. This CDR3 spans 13 amino acids. The CDR3 loop reads CAISEGGPDEQYF. Here the CDR3 DNA reads TGTGCCATCAGTGAAGGGGGTCCCGACGAGCAGTACTTC.

The chain links TRBV10-2 to TRBJ2-5; 8 bases are shared with TRBD1. The CDR3 length is 16 residues. The trim removed 7 bases at V and 5 bases at J, leaving 15 bases unmatched. The germline V gene encodes CDR1 WSHSY and CDR2 SAAADI. CDR3 residues: CASKGLRGQVGETQYF. CDR3 DNA sequence: TGCGCCAGCAAGGGCTTAAGGGGACAGGTTGGGGAGACCCAGTACTTC.